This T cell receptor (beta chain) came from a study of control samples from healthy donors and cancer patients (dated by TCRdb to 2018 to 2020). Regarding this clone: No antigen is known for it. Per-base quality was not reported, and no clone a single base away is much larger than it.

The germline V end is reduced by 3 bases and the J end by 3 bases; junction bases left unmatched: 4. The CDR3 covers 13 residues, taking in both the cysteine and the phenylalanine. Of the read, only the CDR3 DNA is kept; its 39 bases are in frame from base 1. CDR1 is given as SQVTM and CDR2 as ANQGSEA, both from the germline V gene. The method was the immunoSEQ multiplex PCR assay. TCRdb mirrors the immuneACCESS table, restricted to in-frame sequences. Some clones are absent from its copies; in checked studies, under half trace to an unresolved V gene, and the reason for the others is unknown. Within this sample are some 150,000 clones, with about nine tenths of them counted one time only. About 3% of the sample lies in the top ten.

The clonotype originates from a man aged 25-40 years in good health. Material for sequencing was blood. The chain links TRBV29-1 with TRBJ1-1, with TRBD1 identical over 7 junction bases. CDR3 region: CSVDLTGHTEAFF. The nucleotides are TGCAGCGTTGACCTGACAGGGCACACTGAAGCTTTCTTT. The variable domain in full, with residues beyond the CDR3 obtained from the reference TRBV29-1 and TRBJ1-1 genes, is SAVISQKPSRDICQRGTSLTIQCQVDSQVTMMFWYRQQPGQSLTLIATANQGSEATYESGFVIDKFPISRPNLTFSTLTVSNMSPEDSSIYLCSVDLTGHTEAFFGQGTRLTVV.